The 9 T cell receptor beta chains given below trace back to one sample, sequenced in a study of T cell responses to AZD1222 COVID-19 vaccine. Sequencing was performed with immunoSEQ multiplex PCR; in TCRdb, only in-frame clones are kept and a portion is missing. The profile shows more than 150,000 clones, around 90% of them singletons. This material consisted of peripheral blood, taken on day 0 of AZD1222 vaccination. The receptors were gathered from an adult in good health.

On this clone: Other DNA sequences in this sample translate to the same CDR3. The chain uses TRBV28 and TRBJ2-7, with D possibly being TRBD1 (5 bases). V shed 2 bases and J shed 4 bases, with 6 bases lying between them. The CDR3 spans 12 residues. Germline V lookup: CDR1 MDHEN, CDR2 SYDVKM. The DNA for the CDR3 is TGTGCCAGCAGTTTACAGGGTTACGAGCAGTACTTC. It translates to CASSLQGYEQYF. Looking up the rest from reference TRBV28 and TRBJ2-7 gives the full variable domain: DVKVTQSSRYLVKRTGEKVFLECVQDMDHENMFWYRQDPGLGLRLIYFSYDVKMKEKGDIPEGYSVSREKKERFSLILESASTNQTSMYLCASSLQGYEQYFGPGTRLTVT.

V gene TRBV7-9 combines with J gene TRBJ2-7, with 7 bases aligning to TRBD1. CDR1 and CDR2 (germline): SEHNR, FQNEAQ (reference sequence). The ends lost 4 bases at V and 5 bases at J; junction bases unmatched: 11. The CDR3 extends over 15 amino acids. CDR3 in DNA: TGTGCCAGCAGCTATAACCGGGACAGAAGGGACGAGCAGTACTTC. Translation: CASSYNRDRRDEQYF.

V gene TRBV18 combines with J gene TRBJ1-4; a possible D gene is TRBD1 (6 bases). Trimming removed 4 bases from V and 0 bases from J, with 9 bases in between. Germline CDR1 KGHSH, CDR2 LQKENI. This CDR3 spans 15 amino acids. CDR3 sequence (DNA): TGTGCCAGCTCACTTACAGGGTCAACTAATGAAAAACTGTTTTTT. Protein: CASSLTGSTNEKLFF.

The genes are TRBV18 and TRBJ2-7; 7 nucleotides agree with TRBD1. There are 13 residues in the CDR3. V shed 5 bases, J shed 6 bases, and the junction held 7 bases outside the gene matches. From germline, CDR1 is KGHSH and CDR2 LQKENI. DNA for the CDR3: TGTGCCAGCTCAGGGCAGGGGGATTTCGAGCAGTACTTC. Amino acid sequence: CASSGQGDFEQYF.

The V call is TRBV5-1, the J call TRBJ2-2; possibly TRBD2 for D (6 bases). The CDR3 is 17 residues long. V was shortened by 0 bases and J by 0 bases, with 12 bases between the two germline ends. Germline lookup yields CDR1 SGHRS and CDR2 YFSETQ. The CDR3: CASSLAGGVANTGELFF. The CDR3 coding sequence is TGCGCCAGCAGCTTGGCCGGCGGGGTCGCGAACACCGGGGAGCTGTTTTTT.

The chain carries TRBV5-1 and TRBJ1-2; 7 positions agree with TRBD1. Germline CDR1 is SGHRS and CDR2 is YFSETQ. There are 15 residues in the CDR3. With 4 bases clipped from V and 7 bases from J, the junction kept 13 bases outside the gene matches. CDR3 sequence: CASSPGTDLTGGYTF. The CDR3 nucleotides are TGCGCCAGCAGCCCAGGGACAGACTTGACGGGTGGCTACACCTTC.

This clone was picked up a small number of times. The gene calls are TRBV7-9 and TRBJ2-1; 7 bases map to TRBD2. V dropped 5 bases and J dropped 8; count of bases not matched to a gene: 15. The CDR3 has 16 residues. Looked up from germline, CDR1 is SEHNR and CDR2 is FQNEAQ (reference sequence). The CDR3 bases are TGTGCCAGCAGCACCCGGACTAGAGGCCTTCCCGATGAGCAGTTCTTC. This gives the protein CASSTRTRGLPDEQFF.

This chain's CDR3 is CAWSPVWNEQYF. The DNA for the CDR3 is TGTGCCTGGAGTCCCGTATGGAACGAGCAGTACTTC. This rearrangement joins TRBV30 to TRBJ2-7; D is unclear. Germline V lookup: CDR1 GTSNPN, CDR2 SVGIG (reference sequence). Trimming removed 2 bases from V and 5 bases from J, with 10 bases in between. This CDR3 is built from 12 residues.

The chain employs TRBV6-5 and TRBJ2-2; no clear D gene. Germline assignment: CDR1 MNHEY and CDR2 SVGAGI. There are 14 residues in the CDR3. The V end was cut by 6 bases, the J end by 1 base, with 9 bases between. The CDR3 nucleotides are TGTGCCAGCAGGCCCGGATGGAACACCGGGGAGCTGTTTTTT. Protein: CASRPGWNTGELFF.